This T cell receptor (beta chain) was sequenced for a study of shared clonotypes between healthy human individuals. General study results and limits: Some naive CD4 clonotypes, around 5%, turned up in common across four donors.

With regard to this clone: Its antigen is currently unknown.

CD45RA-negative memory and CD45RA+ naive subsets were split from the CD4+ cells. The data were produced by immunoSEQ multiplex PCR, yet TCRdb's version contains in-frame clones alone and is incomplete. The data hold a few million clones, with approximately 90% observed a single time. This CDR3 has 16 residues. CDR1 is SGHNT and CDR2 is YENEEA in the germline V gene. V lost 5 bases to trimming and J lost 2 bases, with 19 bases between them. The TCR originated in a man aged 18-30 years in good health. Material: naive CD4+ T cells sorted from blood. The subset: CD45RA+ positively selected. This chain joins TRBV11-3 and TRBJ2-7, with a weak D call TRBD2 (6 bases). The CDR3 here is CASSPGREPETYEQYF. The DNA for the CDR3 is TGTGCCAGCAGCCCGGGCCGGGAGCCAGAGACCTACGAGCAGTACTTC.